Sequencing of this TCR beta chain was carried out in a study of identical twins (dated by TCRdb to the mid-2010s). For the study in its entirety: To test whether fetal clonotypes persist, the study used deep sequencing on TCR alpha and beta repertoires from monozygotic twins, unrelated adults of various ages, and cord blood. To rule out contamination, the twin experiments were replicated at different times with different library preparation protocols. Study-wide conclusions, independent of this receptor: Abundant cord blood beta clonotypes had fewer insertions, young adult naive repertoires showed a similar but weaker trend, and memory repertoires showed no such trend. The excess sharing between twins in beta out-of-frame sequences was weaker because fewer shared sequences reduced the signal-to-noise ratio. Conclusions relied on cross-sectional statistical analysis, since the same donors could not be followed over many years. Compared with coincidental sharing between unrelated individuals, out-of-frame TCR alpha sequences shared between twins had an excess of sequences with low generation probability. Zero-insertion analyses could be partly confounded by invariant T cells such as MAIT and iNKT, although diverse VJ usage argued against such confounding for most clonotypes. In monozygotic twins, out-of-frame TCR alpha sharing was systematically underestimated by recombination models, although the models agreed with sharing between unrelated individuals.

Only healthy Caucasian donors were included. The twin cohort consisted of three pairs of female monozygotic twins, all aged about 18 to 29 years. CD4+ and CD8+ T cell populations were isolated with positive isolation kits from Invitrogen. The library relied on 5' RACE. The instrument was an Illumina HiSeq 2000. Template switching introduced a universal primer binding site; the final cDNA contained a unique molecular identifier, enabling accurate counting of TCR cDNA molecules. Specific primers in the conserved constant-segment region were used to synthesize first-strand cDNA for the TCR alpha and beta chains. To control for contamination, every cDNA library was double barcoded, receiving both a SMART-Mk sample barcode and Illumina barcodes. TruSeq adapter sequences, together with Illumina sample barcodes, were added in two successive PCR steps. TCR alpha and beta cDNA libraries were sequenced on the Illumina HiSeq platform with custom primers. From the authors' description of their analysis: Raw reads were processed with MiGEC to extract unique molecular identifiers, and MiXCR was used to determine CDR3 positions. Recombination models were inferred per individual with the repgenHMM and IGoR tools using an EM algorithm. The analysis of shared clonotypes was done with the tcR package in R, with sharing normalized by the product of cloneset sizes. To study raw recombination free of thymic and clonal selection effects, out-of-frame nonproductive sequences were analyzed. TCRdb passed the public sequencing reads through fastp at Q25 and MiXCR, retaining productive beta sequences. Entries that share a CDR3 protein sequence are merged under the most common genes and DNA. The authors' filters were not applied to this entry. Present in this sample are just under 550,000 distinct CDR3 sequences, nearly 15% of which were seen just once. The top ten clonotypes cover nearly 0.45% of the sample.

This clonotype has only a few counts. Its cognate antigen has yet to be identified. It has no much larger one-base neighbor in the sample; base qualities were not kept. In the germline V gene, CDR1 corresponds to ENHRY and CDR2 to SYGVKD. From the cysteine through the phenylalanine, the CDR3 covers 16 amino acids. CDR3 DNA is the only sequence kept; it has 48 bases, read in frame from the first base. V was cut back by 2 bases and J by 6 bases, leaving a gap of 20 bases between them. These data were also filed under a second study, of yellow fever vaccine responses in identical twins. As the second study states: The authors reported that the T cell response to vaccination in identical twins appeared partly convergent and partly personalized. In the study, vaccine-responding T cell clones were precisely tracked in identical twins.

The TCR comes from a woman in her late teens or twenties in good health. The sequenced sample consisted of CD4+ T cells sorted from blood. This chain is built from TRBV10-3 and TRBJ2-7, and TRBD2 may be the D gene, going by 7 matching bases. The CDR3 sequence is CAISEVPRGAYVEQYF. The bases read TGTGCCATCAGTGAGGTACCCCGGGGGGCGTATGTCGAGCAGTACTTC.